Below are 22 T cell receptor beta chains sequenced from a single sample in a study of cytomegalovirus exposure and HLA in healthy donors. Both 60 Vbeta primers and 13 Jbeta primers went into the PCR. Assay used: immunoSEQ multiplex PCR; TCRdb lists only in-frame clones, some missing. This table holds 65,000 to 85,000 clones. The specimen sequenced was PBMCs. Receptor source: a female donor in good health and CMV-seropositive.

The V call is TRBV30, the J call TRBJ2-1, with a weak D call TRBD2 (6 bases). CDR1 GTSNPN and CDR2 SVGIG come from the germline V gene (reference sequence). CDR3 length: 14 residues. The germline V and J ends were trimmed by 4 bases and 5 bases, with 15 bases remaining between them. The CDR3 is CAWTRLVSDNEQFF. In DNA form, the CDR3 reads TGTGCCTGGACCCGACTAGTATCCGACAATGAGCAGTTCTTC.

The chain couples TRBV7-3 to TRBJ2-3; 8 bases align to TRBD2. The CDR3 is 17 residues long. Losses at the gene ends were 5 bases for V and 2 bases for J; bases not matched to a gene: 12. Germline-derived CDR1 and CDR2 are SGHTA and FQGTGA. The CDR3 reads CASSARGERGSTDTQYF. Written as DNA, the CDR3 is TGTGCCAGCAGCGCGCGGGGGGAGCGGGGGTCCACAGATACGCAGTATTTT.

V is TRBV27 and J is TRBJ2-7; perhaps TRBD2 as D (5 bases). V shed 6 bases and J shed 2 bases, with 11 bases lying between them. CDR3 length: 13 residues. Germline V gene lookup returns CDR1 MNHEY and CDR2 SMNVEV (reference sequence). CDR3 sequence: CASSRTRAYEQYF. DNA for the CDR3: TGTGCCAGCAGCCGCACTAGGGCCTACGAGCAGTACTTC.

This rearrangement joins TRBV19 to TRBJ1-2, with D perhaps matching TRBD1 (6 bases). Trimming shortened V by 7 bases and J by 4 bases, and 16 bases separated the two germline ends. The CDR3 sequence is 14 residues long. The germline V gene has CDR1 LNHDA and CDR2 SQIVND (reference sequence). The CDR3 sequence is CASMRGATLYGYTF. As DNA, the CDR3 is TGTGCCAGTATGCGGGGGGCAACCCTCTATGGCTACACCTTC.

CDR3 in DNA: TGCGCCAGCAGCTTGAACAGCGGGGGAGGTTCCGAGCAGTACTTC. Amino acids: CASSLNSGGGSEQYF. This rearrangement joins TRBV5-1 to TRBJ2-7; 8 nucleotides line up with TRBD2. The CDR3 consists of 15 residues. The trim removed 1 base at V and 6 bases at J, leaving 9 bases unmatched. CDR1 and CDR2 from the germline V gene are SGHRS and YFSETQ.

The chain is built from TRBV7-2 and TRBJ2-7, with TRBD2 identical over 13 bases. The length of the CDR3 is 16 residues. CDR1 SGHTA and CDR2 FQGNSA come from the germline V gene. The J segment lost 3 bases and the V segment lost 6 bases, leaving 8 bases of the junction unmatched. DNA of the CDR3: TGTGCCAGCAGTCGCCCACTAGCGGGGGGGTACTACGAGCAGTACTTC. Residues: CASSRPLAGGYYEQYF.

The rearrangement joins TRBV4-1 to TRBJ2-7; 7 positions agree with TRBD2. The V segment lost 4 bases and the J segment 2 bases; nucleotides outside the gene matches: 17. The CDR3 has 18 amino acids. Germline values: CDR1 MGHRA, CDR2 YSYEKL. The CDR3 coding sequence is TGCGCCAGCAGCCGTACGGGAGTCGAAAGCGGGACTACCTACGAGCAGTACTTC. Residues: CASSRTGVESGTTYEQYF.

The chain joins TRBV5-1 to TRBJ1-5; D might be TRBD1 (5 bases). Germline V gives CDR1 SGHRS, CDR2 YFSETQ. This CDR3 is 16 amino acids long. V was trimmed by 4 bases and J by 4 bases, leaving 18 bases between them. The chain's CDR3 is CASSPGTVGGNQPQHF. The CDR3 DNA reads TGCGCCAGCAGCCCGGGGACGGTCGGAGGGAATCAGCCCCAGCATTTT.

The V gene is TRBV5-1, the J gene TRBJ2-7, with TRBD2 as a possible D gene (6 bases). The CDR3 runs to 13 residues. V dropped 4 bases and J dropped 4 bases, with 12 bases sitting between them. Germline assignment: CDR1 SGHRS and CDR2 YFSETQ. The CDR3 DNA sequence: TGCGCCAGCAGCCCTCTTGGGACTTACGAGCAGTACTTC. Translating it yields CASSPLGTYEQYF.

The chain employs TRBV4-1 and TRBJ2-3; D unresolved. The CDR3 contains 15 residues. Between the trimmed V and J ends, which lost 3 bases and 5 bases, there was a span of 15 bases. Germline CDR1 and CDR2: MGHRA and YSYEKL. This CDR3 is CASSHTGSWQDTQYF. In nucleotides, the CDR3 is TGCGCCAGCAGCCACACCGGGTCCTGGCAAGATACGCAGTATTTT.

This chain connects TRBV28 to TRBJ1-4, with D perhaps TRBD1 (6 bases). Germline V gene sequence: CDR1 MDHEN, CDR2 SYDVKM. Trimming took 10 bases from V and 7 from J, leaving 19 bases between them. The CDR3 runs to 14 residues. The CDR3 here is CAISPGGSREKLFF. The DNA of the CDR3 is TGTGCCATCTCCCCGGGGGGCTCTCGTGAAAAACTGTTTTTT. The full variable domain, its missing parts supplied by reference TRBV28 and TRBJ1-4, is DVKVTQSSRYLVKRTGEKVFLECVQDMDHENMFWYRQDPGLGLRLIYFSYDVKMKEKGDIPEGYSVSREKKERFSLILESASTNQTSMYLCAISPGGSREKLFFGSGTQLSVL.

This rearrangement joins TRBV30 to TRBJ2-1, with 12 bases fitting TRBD1. V dropped 3 bases and J dropped 9; count of bases not matched to a gene: 6. The CDR3 length is 14 residues. From germline, CDR1 is GTSNPN and CDR2 SVGIG (reference sequence). Here the CDR3 reads CAWSQGTGGGEQFF. CDR3 bases: TGTGCCTGGAGCCAGGGGACAGGGGGCGGTGAGCAGTTCTTC.

J is TRBJ1-2 and V is TRBV5-8; 10 nucleotides match TRBD1. V lost 3 bases to trimming and J lost 2 bases; unmatched junction nucleotides: 1. From germline, CDR1 is SGHTS and CDR2 YDEGEE. The CDR3 is 14 residues long. In DNA, the CDR3 is TGTGCCAGCAGCTCGGGACAGGGGAACTATGGCTACACCTTC. Translation: CASSSGQGNYGYTF.

V usage is TRBV7-2 and J usage is TRBJ2-5; TRBD2 matches 11 bases. Germline V gene lookup returns CDR1 SGHTA and CDR2 FQGNSA. This CDR3 region has 17 residues. V trimming: 8 bases; J trimming: 4 bases; junction bases outside the gene matches: 15. This chain's CDR3 is CASGASGGSILIETQYF. CDR3 sequence (DNA): TGTGCCAGCGGGGCTAGCGGGGGGTCAATCCTGATAGAGACCCAGTACTTC.

As to this clone: It is unclear where the CDR3 begins or ends on the DNA, so no DNA is shown, and the CDR3 is as TCRdb lists it. The J gene is TRBJ1-2, the V gene TRBV19; TRBD1, the D gene given by the table, was not confirmed from the DNA. The germline CDR1 and CDR2 sequences are LNHDA and SQIVND (reference sequence). The length of the CDR3 is 13 amino acids, counting both ends. CDR3 loop: CASTLDKDYGYTF.

This chain links TRBV6-1 with TRBJ1-5; no firm D call. This CDR3 is built from 14 residues. Germline CDR1 MNHNS, CDR2 SASEGT. Trimming removed 6 bases from V and 6 bases from J, with 15 bases in between. Here the CDR3 reads CASRPEREAQPQHF. CDR3 sequence (DNA): TGTGCCAGCAGACCCGAAAGGGAGGCTCAGCCCCAGCATTTT.

The chain carries TRBV30 and TRBJ1-6, with TRBD1 as a possible D gene (5 bases). V was cut by 2 bases and J by 9 bases, with 14 bases left in between. Germline V gives CDR1 GTSNPN, CDR2 SVGIG (reference sequence). This CDR3 region has 14 residues. CDR3 sequence: CAWSKDGTFSPLHF. The CDR3 DNA follows: TGTGCCTGGAGTAAGGACGGGACTTTTTCACCCCTCCACTTT.

The chain links TRBV30 to TRBJ2-5; tentative D call: TRBD2 (7 bases). Deletions cut 3 bases from V and 1 base from J, with 12 bases between. The CDR3 has 14 amino acids. Looked up from germline, CDR1 is GTSNPN and CDR2 is SVGIG (reference sequence). The CDR3 spells CAWSLGGGQETQYF. CDR3 in DNA: TGTGCCTGGAGCCTAGGGGGGGGCCAAGAGACCCAGTACTTC. Supplemented by reference TRBV30 and TRBJ2-5, the full variable domain reads SQTIHQWPATLVQPVGSPLSLECTVEGTSNPNLYWYRQAAGRGLQLLFYSVGIGQISSEVPQNLSASRPQDRQFILSSKKLLLSDSGFYLCAWSLGGGQETQYFGPGTRLLVL.

V is TRBV27 and J is TRBJ2-5, with D possibly being TRBD1 (5 bases). V was pared by 4 bases and J by 4 bases, with 16 bases between. CDR3 size: 15 residues. Germline V gene data show CDR1 as MNHEY and CDR2 as SMNVEV (reference sequence). The CDR3 DNA sequence: TGTGCCAGCAGTTCGTATCAGGGTGTAGGAGAGACCCAGTACTTC. This codes for CASSSYQGVGETQYF.

This sequence joins TRBV9 and TRBJ2-2; 11 positions agree with TRBD1. Germline V gives CDR1 SGDLS, CDR2 YYNGEE. This CDR3 spans 17 amino acids. Trimming cost V 4 bases and J 5 bases; bases outside gene matches: 10. CDR3 region: CASSTPRGTGGTGELFF. The CDR3, as DNA: TGTGCCAGCAGCACCCCACGTGGGACAGGGGGGACCGGGGAGCTGTTTTTT.

The rearrangement uses TRBV11-2 and TRBJ2-1; D not resolved. This CDR3 is 13 amino acids long. The V and J ends lost 0 bases and 6 bases respectively, with 6 bases between them. Germline values: CDR1 SGHAT, CDR2 FQNNGV. CDR3 protein: CASSLETGNEQFF. CDR3 in DNA: TGTGCCAGCAGCTTAGAAACGGGCAATGAGCAGTTCTTC. Together with reference TRBV11-2 and TRBJ2-1, the CDR3 gives the full variable domain: EAGVAQSPRYKIIEKRQSVAFWCNPISGHATLYWYQQILGQGPKLLIQFQNNGVVDDSQLPKDRFSAERLKGVDSTLKIQPAKLEDSAVYLCASSLETGNEQFFGPGTRLTVL.

The chain has TRBV28 and TRBJ2-2; the match to TRBD2 covers 7 bases. Germline loops: CDR1 MDHEN, CDR2 SYDVKM. The ends lost 7 bases at V and 1 base at J; junction bases unmatched: 6. CDR3 length equals 15 residues. The CDR3 DNA is TGTGCCAGCACCTTGGGGGGGAAGAACACCGGGGAGCTGTTTTTT. The encoded protein is CASTLGGKNTGELFF.